The 15 T cell receptor beta chains presented below share a single source sample, sequenced in a study of monozygotic twins with inflammatory bowel disease. Following a re-call of the 5' RACE reads, TCRdb has one entry per CDR3 protein and lacks DNA. Its table records about 300,000 distinct CDR3 sequences. The specimen was blood. The receptors derive from a human donor with ulcerative colitis or Crohn's disease, or a healthy co-twin of an affected twin (not recorded which).

V is TRBV19 and J is TRBJ1-5. This CDR3 spans 14 amino acids. Germline V gene lookup returns CDR1 LNHDA and CDR2 SQIVND (reference sequence). CDR3 region: CASSIDGSNQPQHF.

The chain couples TRBV5-1 to TRBJ2-7; TCRdb gives TRBD1 as the D gene, but with no DNA this cannot be confirmed. The germline V gene has CDR1 SGHRS and CDR2 YFSETQ. The CDR3 is made up of 16 amino acids. CDR3 in amino acids: CASSPSGDQAPYEQYF.

This chain joins TRBV28 and TRBJ1-6. CDR1 MDHEN and CDR2 SYDVKM come from the germline V gene. The CDR3 is 12 residues long. CDR3 loop: CASSFRNSPLHF.

The gene calls are TRBV18 and TRBJ2-7; checking the TCRdb D call of TRBD1 is not possible without DNA. Per the germline V gene, CDR1 is KGHSH and CDR2 is LQKENI. The length of the CDR3 is 15 residues. The CDR3 loop is CASSHRDRTTYEQYF.

The CDR3 here is CASSIYGMLTSGRNYGYTF. J is TRBJ1-2 and V is TRBV19; TCRdb picks TRBD1, but there is no DNA to check that call. CDR1 and CDR2 from the germline V gene are LNHDA and SQIVND (reference sequence). The CDR3 runs to 19 residues.

The chain recombines TRBV7-2 with TRBJ2-7. The CDR3 spans 13 residues. Germline loops: CDR1 SGHTA, CDR2 FQGNSA. CDR3 protein: CASSPGRVYEQYF.

The chain carries TRBV18 and TRBJ2-1; the D call of TRBD1 rests on TCRdb alone, since no DNA is present to check it. The CDR3 is 16 residues long. The V gene's germline CDR1 is KGHSH and CDR2 LQKENI. The CDR3 region is CASSQAQGGSYNEQFF.

The J gene is TRBJ2-7, the V gene TRBV7-2; TCRdb's assignment of TRBD2 cannot be checked, as there is no DNA. This CDR3 comprises 14 residues. Germline V gives CDR1 SGHTA, CDR2 FQGNSA. The CDR3 loop is CASSSAIGSGEQYF.

The chain couples TRBV7-8 to TRBJ2-7. CDR3 length: 14 residues. Germline V lookup: CDR1 SGHVS, CDR2 FQNEAQ. The CDR3 spells CASSLALAANEQYF.

The J gene is TRBJ2-7, the V gene TRBV6-5. The CDR3 has 14 amino acids. The germline CDR1 and CDR2 sequences are MNHEY and SVGAGI. This CDR3 reads CASSYTPSSYEQYF.

The rearrangement uses TRBV28 and TRBJ1-1; as DNA is missing, the TRBD1 call by TCRdb cannot be tested. Germline values: CDR1 MDHEN, CDR2 SYDVKM. The CDR3 covers 11 residues. The CDR3 loop is CASGAALEAFF.

The chain is built from TRBV15 and TRBJ2-7; without DNA, the TCRdb call of TRBD1 cannot be checked. CDR1 LNHNV and CDR2 YYDKDF come from the germline V gene (reference sequence). CDR3 size: 13 residues. The chain's CDR3 is CATSSVLEDEQYF.

The J gene is TRBJ1-2, the V gene TRBV7-8; TCRdb gives TRBD1 as the D gene, but with no DNA this cannot be confirmed. There are 16 residues in the CDR3. CDR1 and CDR2 from the germline V gene are SGHVS and FQNEAQ. The CDR3 reads CASSSSRTGGDYGYTF. Using reference TRBV7-8 and TRBJ1-2 for the parts outside the CDR3, the full variable domain is GAGVSQSPRYKVAKRGQDVALRCDPISGHVSLFWYQQALGQGPEFLTYFQNEAQLDKSGLPSDRFFAERPEGSVSTLKIQRTQQEDSAVYLCASSSSRTGGDYGYTFGSGTRLTVV.

The CDR3 spells CASSGGQFSYGYTF. The rearrangement links TRBV7-8 to TRBJ1-2; the TCRdb D gene call, TRBD1, has no DNA to confirm it. The CDR3 runs 14 residues. Germline-derived CDR1 and CDR2 are SGHVS and FQNEAQ.

The chain joins TRBV7-3 to TRBJ2-2; TCRdb indicates TRBD1, and absent DNA this call remains unverified. The CDR3 is made up of 14 amino acids. CDR1 is SGHTA and CDR2 is FQGTGA in the germline V gene. The CDR3 reads CASSFTGQIGELFF. Filled out from reference TRBV7-3 and TRBJ2-2, the complete variable domain reads GAGVSQTPSNKVTEKGKYVELRCDPISGHTALYWYRQSLGQGPEFLIYFQGTGAADDSGLPNDRFFAVRPEGSVSTLKIQRTERGDSAVYLCASSFTGQIGELFFGEGSRLTVL.